The clone carrying this TCR beta chain was observed a few times. Its cognate antigen is unknown. The TCR beta cDNA libraries carried unique molecular identifiers. Once roughly 0.9 to 11 million T cells were used, 400,000 to 550,000 cDNA molecules resulted. TCRdb recomputed calls from the PCR reads with MiXCR, one row per CDR3 protein. The repertoire holds under 650,000 distinct CDR3 sequences, with 44% as singletons. This entry is derived from a study of post-analysis software for immune sequencing data. Whole-study context: Clinical courses comprised relapsing-remitting, secondary progressive and progressive-relapsing multiple sclerosis. Broader study findings: Patients carried a few TRBV segments more frequently than controls did, and TRBV5-6, TRBV5-1 and TRBV20-1 were among them. Strong same-batch co-clustering of samples appeared with F measure clustering. Normalized Chao1 diversity was significantly reduced in patients versus controls.

V was pared by 3 bases and J by 4 bases, with 12 bases between. The CDR3 extends over 14 amino acids. This rearrangement joins TRBV12-3 or TRBV12-4 to TRBJ1-1; no definite D call. Source material: blood. The receptor was derived from a girl aged 10 to 17 with multiple sclerosis. In DNA form, the CDR3 reads TGTGCCAGCAGTTTTAGGCAGGCTACCACTGAAGCTTTCTTT. Amino acid sequence: CASSFRQATTEAFF.